A single sample gave rise to the 2 T cell receptor beta chains below, sequenced in a study of identifying expanded T cells in peripheral blood. Clones were sequenced by immunoSEQ multiplex PCR, and TCRdb holds only the in-frame ones, with some missing. The data contain under 95,000 clones, approximately 91% of them seen just once; the ten biggest clones take up around 2.8%. Sequencing used blood. Receptors originate from a person between 18 and 75 years old in good health.

The genes are TRBV27 and TRBJ1-1; D is uncertain. This CDR3 contains 14 residues. The V end was cut by 3 bases, the J end by 1 base, with 9 bases between. Germline V gene data show CDR1 as MNHEY and CDR2 as SMNVEV (reference sequence). In nucleotides, the CDR3 is TGTGCCAGCAGTTTTATTGGAAGGAACACTGAAGCTTTCTTT. Translating gives CASSFIGRNTEAFF.

The chain carries TRBV19 and TRBJ2-5, with D perhaps matching TRBD2 (6 bases). Germline CDR1 is LNHDA and CDR2 is SQIVND (reference sequence). V dropped 4 bases and J dropped 2 bases, with 20 bases sitting between them. The CDR3 is 17 amino acids. Written as DNA, the CDR3 is TGTGCCAGTAGTAAACCCCCTAGGAGGGCCCCTCAAGAGACCCAGTACTTC. Residues: CASSKPPRRAPQETQYF.